The text below deals with one TCR beta chain. What it binds is not known. This sample was taken from a study of blood T cells in healthy people across ages. Germline V CDR1 and CDR2: DFQATT, SNEGSKA (reference sequence). The CDR3 runs to 14 residues. Unmatched junction bases numbered 9, after V lost 3 bases and J lost 7 bases. A second PCR, run for about 7 to 11 cycles, used a sample-barcoded 5' primer plus a J-beta primer mix. TCRdb reanalysed the 5' RACE reads using MiXCR and keeps one entry per CDR3 protein. This sample has about 1.1 million distinct CDR3 sequences; roughly two fifths occur once, and the top ten carry about 12%. Study results and limitations: Per million T cells, TCR beta diversity dropped about linearly as age rose. Long-lived donors carried more naive CD4+ cells and greater diversity than aged donors.

Isolation of PBMCs gave at least 6.5 million cells per sample. This chain links TRBV20-1 with TRBJ2-3, with 8 bases fitting TRBD1. Sequencing was done on a sample of blood. This TCR was sampled from a man between 18 and 35 years old in good health. CDR3 bases: TGCAGTGCTAGGTACGACAGGGGAGTATATACGCAGTATTTT. Its translation: CSARYDRGVYTQYF.